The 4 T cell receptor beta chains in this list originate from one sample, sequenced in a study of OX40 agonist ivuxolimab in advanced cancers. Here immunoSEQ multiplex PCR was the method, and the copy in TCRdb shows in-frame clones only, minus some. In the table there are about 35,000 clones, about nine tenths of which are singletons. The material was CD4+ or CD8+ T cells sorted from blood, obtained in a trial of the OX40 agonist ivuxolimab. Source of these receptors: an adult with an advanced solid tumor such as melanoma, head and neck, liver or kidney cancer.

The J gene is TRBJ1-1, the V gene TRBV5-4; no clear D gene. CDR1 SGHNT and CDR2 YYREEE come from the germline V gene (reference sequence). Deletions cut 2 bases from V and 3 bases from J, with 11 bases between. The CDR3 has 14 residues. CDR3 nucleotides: TGTGCCAGCAGCTTCGACGGCCAGTACACTGAAGCTTTCTTT. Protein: CASSFDGQYTEAFF.

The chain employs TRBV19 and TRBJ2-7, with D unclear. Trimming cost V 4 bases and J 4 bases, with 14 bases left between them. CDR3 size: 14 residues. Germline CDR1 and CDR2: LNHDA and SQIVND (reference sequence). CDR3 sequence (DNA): TGTGCCAGTAGTAGCCTGGAGCACGGTTACGAGCAGTACTTC. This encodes CASSSLEHGYEQYF.

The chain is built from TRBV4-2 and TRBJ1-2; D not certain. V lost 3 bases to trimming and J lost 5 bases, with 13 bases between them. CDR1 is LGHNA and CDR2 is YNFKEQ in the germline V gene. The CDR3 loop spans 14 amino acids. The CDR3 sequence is CASSHEDQPYGYTF. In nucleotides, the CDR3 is TGTGCCAGCAGCCATGAGGACCAGCCGTATGGCTACACCTTC.

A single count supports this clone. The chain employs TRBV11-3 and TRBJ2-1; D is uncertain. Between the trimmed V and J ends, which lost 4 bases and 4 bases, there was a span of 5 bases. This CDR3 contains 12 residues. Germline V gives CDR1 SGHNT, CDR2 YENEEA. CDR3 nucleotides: TGTGCCAGCAGCTCAACGTACAATGAGCAGTTCTTC. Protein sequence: CASSSTYNEQFF.